This passage covers 27 T cell receptor beta chains from one sample sequenced in a study of blood T cell repertoires in COVID-19. Profiling relied on immunoSEQ multiplex PCR, and the TCRdb table lists in-frame clones only, not all of them. The sample contains 330,000 or so clones, over 85% of which appear only once. The sample consisted of peripheral blood. The receptors shown here come from a woman aged 55-70 years with COVID-19, enrolled during active disease.

This chain joins TRBV29-1 and TRBJ2-1; tentatively, D is TRBD1 (6 bases). The CDR3 loop spans 14 amino acids. Germline V CDR1 and CDR2: SQVTM, ANQGSEA. The ends were cut back, 2 bases at V and 9 bases at J, with 17 bases in the middle. The CDR3 region has the DNA TGCAGCGTTGAAAGGGCACAGGGCTGGGGTGAGCAGTTCTTC. Translation: CSVERAQGWGEQFF.

This clone was counted a few times. The chain has TRBV7-2 and TRBJ1-5, with D tentatively TRBD1 (5 bases). V was shortened by 2 bases and J by 0 bases, with 11 bases between the two germline ends. The CDR3 extends over 16 amino acids. The germline gives CDR1 SGHTA, CDR2 FQGNSA. The CDR3 DNA follows: TGTGCCAGCAGCTTACGGGGGAGAAATAGCAATCAGCCCCAGCATTTT. Amino acids: CASSLRGRNSNQPQHF.

The chain uses TRBV5-6 and TRBJ1-4, with D unresolved. CDR3 length: 14 amino acids. V lost 0 bases, J lost 3 bases, and 6 bases lay in between. Germline CDR1 and CDR2: SGHDT and YYEEEE. The CDR3 sequence: CASSLVQSNEKLFF. The CDR3 DNA reads TGTGCCAGCAGCTTGGTACAGTCTAATGAAAAACTGTTTTTT.

This sequence joins TRBV29-1 and TRBJ1-2; no reliable D call. Trimming cost V 4 bases and J 3 bases, with 12 bases left between them. The CDR3 extends over 13 amino acids. Germline CDR1 reads SQVTM; CDR2 reads ANQGSEA. The DNA for the CDR3 is TGCAGCGTTGCCGGCCCCGGGGACTATGGCTACACCTTC. Translated: CSVAGPGDYGYTF.

This chain connects TRBV29-1 to TRBJ1-1, with TRBD1 as a possible D gene (6 bases). Trimming removed 7 bases from V and 3 bases from J, with 18 bases in between. The CDR3 runs 14 residues. Per the germline V gene, CDR1 is SQVTM and CDR2 is ANQGSEA. CDR3 amino acids: CSARGGAWDTEAFF. In DNA, the CDR3 is TGCAGCGCCCGTGGGGGGGCTTGGGACACTGAAGCTTTCTTT.

The J gene is TRBJ2-2, the V gene TRBV19; possible D gene TRBD1, 6 bases. CDR3 size: 13 residues. The germline CDR1 and CDR2 sequences are LNHDA and SQIVND (reference sequence). V was cut by 5 bases and J by 4 bases, with 8 bases left in between. The CDR3 sequence is CASSWDITGELFF. The CDR3 DNA is TGTGCCAGTAGTTGGGACATCACCGGGGAGCTGTTTTTT.

This chain uses TRBV10-1 with TRBJ1-2; 8 positions match TRBD1. Germline V gene data show CDR1 as WNHNN and CDR2 as SYGVQD (reference sequence). With 6 bases clipped from V and 0 bases from J, the junction kept 24 bases outside the gene matches. CDR3 length equals 21 residues. The DNA of the CDR3 is TGCGCCAGCAGGTACCATGGACAGGGTTTAGCCCCAAATTTAGCTAACTATGGCTACACCTTC. Translated: CASRYHGQGLAPNLANYGYTF.

This clone appeared a single time. The rearrangement uses TRBV7-8 and TRBJ1-5, with 8 positions matching TRBD1. Per the germline V gene, CDR1 is SGHVS and CDR2 is FQNEAQ. The V and J ends lost 4 bases and 6 bases, in that order; junction bases with no gene match: 5. The CDR3 length is 14 residues. This CDR3 is CASSWTGKGQPQHF. The CDR3 region has the DNA TGTGCCAGCAGCTGGACAGGGAAGGGTCAGCCCCAGCATTTT.

This chain uses TRBV5-1 with TRBJ1-6; TRBD1 agrees at 8 bases. CDR3 length equals 20 residues. Germline V gives CDR1 SGHRS, CDR2 YFSETQ. The junction had 25 bases not matched to a gene; V was cut back by 6 bases and J by 8 bases. The CDR3 sequence: CASIPNKDRVLGYPDSPLHF. The CDR3 DNA reads as TGCGCCAGCATCCCGAACAAGGACAGGGTCCTCGGATACCCTGATTCACCCCTCCACTTT.

The chain couples TRBV3-1 (or the pseudogene TRBV3-2) to TRBJ2-1; TRBD2 matches 11 bases. This CDR3 region has 13 residues. Germline lookup yields CDR1 LGHDT and CDR2 YNNKEL (reference sequence). Trimming at V came to 4 bases and at J to 9 bases, leaving 2 bases not matched to a gene. Here the CDR3 DNA reads TGTGCCAGCAGCCGTGGACTAGCGGGTGAGCAGTTCTTC. It encodes CASSRGLAGEQFF.

The CDR3 nucleotides read TGTGCCAGCTCACCATTGAAGACAGATAATGAAAAACTGTTTTTT. Translated, it gives CASSPLKTDNEKLFF. The chain joins TRBV18 to TRBJ1-4; tentatively, D is TRBD1 (5 bases). The CDR3 totals 15 residues. The V gene's germline CDR1 is KGHSH and CDR2 LQKENI. The V end was cut by 2 bases, the J end by 4 bases, with 11 bases between.

V usage is TRBV18 and J usage is TRBJ2-3, with D unresolved. CDR1 KGHSH and CDR2 LQKENI come from the germline V gene. The CDR3 runs 12 residues. With 2 bases removed from V and 6 bases from J, the gap between germline ends came to 6 bases. The DNA for the CDR3 is TGTGCCAGCTCACCAGCCCGGGATACGCAGTATTTT. Its protein is CASSPARDTQYF.

V is TRBV11-1 and J is TRBJ2-1; the D is unclear. The CDR3 runs to 15 residues. V was trimmed by 1 base and J by 4 bases, leaving 11 bases between them. Germline V CDR1 and CDR2: SGHAT, FQDESV (reference sequence). CDR3 bases: TGTGCCAGCAGCTTAGGACTCCCAATGTACAATGAGCAGTTCTTC. Amino acid sequence: CASSLGLPMYNEQFF.

The rearrangement joins TRBV19 to TRBJ1-2; a possible D gene is TRBD1 (5 bases). V was cut by 7 bases and J by 5 bases, with 17 bases left in between. Germline V lookup: CDR1 LNHDA, CDR2 SQIVND (reference sequence). This CDR3 is built from 14 residues. Here the CDR3 reads CASKESRARYGYTF. DNA of the CDR3: TGTGCCAGTAAAGAGAGCAGGGCGAGGTATGGCTACACCTTC.

The rearrangement uses TRBV10-1 and TRBJ1-1; D may be TRBD1 (5 bases). The ends were cut back, 3 bases at V and 1 base at J, with 15 bases in the middle. Germline V lookup: CDR1 WNHNN, CDR2 SYGVQD (reference sequence). CDR3 length: 16 residues. The CDR3 sequence: CASSDVRGKGNTEAFF. CDR3 nucleotides: TGCGCCAGCAGTGACGTCCGGGGGAAAGGGAACACTGAAGCTTTCTTT.

The sample holds a few counts of this clone. The J gene is TRBJ2-1, the V gene TRBV3-1 (or the pseudogene TRBV3-2); TRBD2 matches at 13 bases. Looked up from germline, CDR1 is LGHDT and CDR2 is YNNKEL (reference sequence). The CDR3 totals 18 residues. Trimming removed 1 base from V and 8 bases from J; junction bases left unmatched: 11. CDR3 protein: CASSQGWTSGGPWDEQFF. The DNA for the CDR3 is TGTGCCAGCAGCCAAGGGTGGACTAGCGGGGGCCCGTGGGATGAGCAGTTCTTC.

The chain joins TRBV5-4 to TRBJ1-1; D is possibly TRBD1 (6 bases). There are 14 residues in the CDR3. The germline CDR1 and CDR2 sequences are SGHNT and YYREEE (reference sequence). V was pared by 0 bases and J by 0 bases, with 6 bases between. The CDR3 is CASSLEGVNTEAFF. The CDR3 DNA reads as TGTGCCAGCAGCTTGGAGGGGGTGAACACTGAAGCTTTCTTT.

This clone has more than one count but fewer than ten. J is TRBJ1-3 and V is TRBV5-5, with 7 bases fitting TRBD1. With V trimmed by 4 bases and J by 6 bases, 7 bases remained unmatched. The germline gives CDR1 SGHKS, CDR2 YYEKEE (reference sequence). This CDR3 is 14 amino acids long. DNA for the CDR3: TGTGCCAGCAGCCCGGGGACAGTGATAAACACCATATATTTT. This encodes CASSPGTVINTIYF.

The chain recombines TRBV11-1 with TRBJ2-1; 7 positions match TRBD1. There are 16 residues in the CDR3. V gave up 2 bases and J gave up 0 bases; unmatched junction bases: 4. Germline V gene data show CDR1 as SGHAT and CDR2 as FQDESV (reference sequence). CDR3 sequence: CASSLTTGSSYNEQFF. The CDR3 nucleotides read TGTGCCAGCAGCTTAACGACAGGGAGCTCCTACAATGAGCAGTTCTTC.

The chain carries TRBV19 and TRBJ1-1, with D possibly TRBD1 on 5 matching bases. Germline V gene lookup returns CDR1 LNHDA and CDR2 SQIVND (reference sequence). The CDR3 contains 12 residues. The V and J ends lost 6 bases and 1 base respectively, with 6 bases between them. CDR3 in DNA: TGTGCCAGTAGCCAGGGGAACACTGAAGCTTTCTTT. Translation gives CASSQGNTEAFF.

This chain joins TRBV11-2 and TRBJ1-1; D call uncertain. The CDR3 consists of 13 residues. V was shortened by 3 bases and J by 1 base, with 6 bases between the two germline ends. Germline V lookup: CDR1 SGHAT, CDR2 FQNNGV. DNA for the CDR3: TGTGCCAGCAGCTTCACGGGGAACACTGAAGCTTTCTTT. Translation gives CASSFTGNTEAFF. Full variable domain (remainder filled in from reference TRBV11-2 and TRBJ1-1): EAGVAQSPRYKIIEKRQSVAFWCNPISGHATLYWYQQILGQGPKLLIQFQNNGVVDDSQLPKDRFSAERLKGVDSTLKIQPAKLEDSAVYLCASSFTGNTEAFFGQGTRLTVV.

The V call is TRBV6-1, the J call TRBJ1-4; 8 positions match TRBD1. Losses at the gene ends were 0 bases for V and 6 bases for J; bases not matched to a gene: 3. The germline gives CDR1 MNHNS, CDR2 SASEGT. CDR3 length equals 15 residues. CDR3 DNA sequence: TGTGCCAGCAGTGAAGCGGGGACAGGCTATGAAAAACTGTTTTTT. This sequence encodes CASSEAGTGYEKLFF.

The chain has TRBV12-3 or TRBV12-4 and TRBJ1-2, with a tentative D call TRBD1 (5 bases). The CDR3 runs to 13 residues. Trimming took off 8 bases at V and 3 bases at J, with 13 bases between the two ends. Here the CDR3 DNA reads TGTGCCAGCGCCACGGGGGGATACTATGGCTACACCTTC. This sequence encodes CASATGGYYGYTF.

The V call is TRBV2, the J call TRBJ2-2, with 10 bases matching TRBD1. Germline-derived CDR1 and CDR2 are SNHLY and FYNNEI. V was clipped by 10 bases and J by 6 bases; unmatched bases: 8. This CDR3 comprises 14 residues. CDR3 amino acids: CANRQGAPAGELFF. The CDR3 DNA reads TGTGCCAACAGACAGGGGGCGCCGGCCGGGGAGCTGTTTTTT.

This clone came up once. The chain joins TRBV6-5 to TRBJ1-5, with D unresolved. Trimming took off 2 bases at V and 0 bases at J, with 5 bases between the two ends. CDR1 and CDR2 from the germline V gene are MNHEY and SVGAGI. The CDR3 contains 14 residues. CDR3 DNA sequence: TGTGCCAGCAGTTACATAGATAGCAATCAGCCCCAGCATTTT. Translation: CASSYIDSNQPQHF.

J is TRBJ2-7 and V is TRBV4-1; D perhaps matches TRBD1 (6 bases). This CDR3 is built from 16 residues. Germline CDR1 and CDR2: MGHRA and YSYEKL. Trimming stripped 5 bases from V and 2 bases from J, with 19 bases between. The CDR3 is CASSFGQLPGPYEQYF. DNA of the CDR3: TGCGCCAGCAGCTTCGGACAGCTCCCTGGCCCCTACGAGCAGTACTTC.

The V gene is TRBV2, the J gene TRBJ1-4, with D uncertain. This CDR3 is 14 amino acids long. The germline V gene encodes CDR1 SNHLY and CDR2 FYNNEI. Trimming removed 6 bases at V and 1 base at J, with 9 bases between. CDR3 region: CASSRTGTNEKLFF. As DNA, the CDR3 is TGTGCCAGCAGCAGGACTGGAACTAATGAAAAACTGTTTTTT.